This T cell receptor (beta chain) was found in a study of identical twins. TCRdb re-called the 5' RACE reads through MiXCR, storing one row per CDR3 protein. Of some 250,000 distinct CDR3 sequences in the sample, 6.5% were seen once. This sample also belongs to another study, concerning T cells expressing NK-cell markers. As reported in that work: Sorted CD3+CD56+NKG2C+, CD3+CD56+NKG2C- and CD3+CD56-NKG2C+ T-cell subsets were beta-chain profiled. Most of the eight sequenced donors were HCMV-seropositive; one was seronegative. Among CD8+ T cells from over 5 donors, dominant NKG2C+ clonotypes accounted for about 1.0-7.0%. Whether expanded NKG2C+ T cell clones recognized HCMV stayed uncertain.

The source material was CD8+ T cells sorted from blood. The TCR sequence derives from a woman between 18 and 30 years old in good health.

The CDR3 bases are TGTGCCAGCAGGGGCCAGGGAAAGCTAGCCAAAAACATTCAGTACTTC. Residues: CASRGQGKLAKNIQYF. V and J are TRBV5-6 and TRBJ2-4; D is perhaps TRBD1 (5 bases). The germline V and J ends were trimmed by 5 bases and 0 bases, with 15 bases remaining between them. The germline V gene has CDR1 SGHDT and CDR2 YYEEEE. CDR3 length: 16 residues.